What follows are 8 T cell receptor beta chains derived from one specimen sequenced in a study of response to subunit inactivated influenza vaccine (dated by TCRdb to the late 2010s). The library was prepared using RT-PCR. Sequencing relied on an Illumina HiSeq 2500. TCRdb reprocessing: public reads trimmed at Q25 with fastp, clones called with MiXCR, in-frame beta chains kept. Each CDR3 protein appears once, grouped with its most common genes and DNA. The table for this sample lists about 540,000 distinct CDR3 sequences; 20% to 25% of them were counted only once. The ten largest make up 2.5% to 3% of the sample. The same sample was also studied in work on T cells expressing NK-cell markers. The second paper states: The TCR beta cDNA libraries were made using 5'RACE template switching, a step that added both a universal primer site and unique molecular identifiers.

This sample comprised CD4+ T cells sorted from PBMCs, obtained roughly 12 days after vaccination. The receptors stem from a man aged 50 to 60 who received an inactivated influenza vaccine. Donor details come from another sample of the same person, matched by shared clones.

Only a few counts were recorded for this clonotype. The chain links TRBV9 to TRBJ2-1, with D possibly being TRBD1 or TRBD2 (5 bases each). The germline gives CDR1 SGDLS, CDR2 YYNGEE. The CDR3 spans 16 residues. V was pared by 0 bases and J by 4 bases, with 14 bases between. For the CDR3, the DNA is TGTGCCAGCAGCGTAGGTGGGGGAACTCTTTACAATGAGCAGTTCTTC. Protein: CASSVGGGTLYNEQFF.

This clonotype was seen more than once but under ten times. The chain joins TRBV20-1 to TRBJ1-2; no firm D call. Germline V gene data show CDR1 as DFQATT and CDR2 as SNEGSKA (reference sequence). The CDR3 totals 11 residues. V was clipped by 3 bases and J by 8 bases, with 10 bases between them. CDR3 coding DNA: TGCAGTGCTAGTCCGAACAGCGGCTACACCTTC. Protein: CSASPNSGYTF.

This clonotype was recorded a few times. V is TRBV6-2 or TRBV6-3 and J is TRBJ2-1, with 8 bases fitting TRBD1. Trimming cost V 5 bases and J 3 bases; bases outside gene matches: 15. The CDR3 length is 18 residues. Per germline, CDR1 MNHEY and CDR2 SVGEGT. The CDR3 coding sequence is TGTGCCAGCAGTGGAAACCTAGGTAACAGGGGGAACTACAATGAGCAGTTCTTC. This sequence encodes CASSGNLGNRGNYNEQFF.

This rearrangement joins TRBV11-2 to TRBJ2-1; perhaps D is TRBD1 or TRBD2 (5 bases each). The CDR3 has 15 amino acids. V shed 0 bases and J shed 6 bases, with 12 bases lying between them. CDR1 is SGHAT, CDR2 FQNNGV, per germline. The CDR3 region has the DNA TGTGCCAGCAGCTTAGAGGGACGTGGCGGCAATGAGCAGTTCTTC. It codes for CASSLEGRGGNEQFF. Complete variable domain (other parts from reference TRBV11-2 and TRBJ2-1): EAGVAQSPRYKIIEKRQSVAFWCNPISGHATLYWYQQILGQGPKLLIQFQNNGVVDDSQLPKDRFSAERLKGVDSTLKIQPAKLEDSAVYLCASSLEGRGGNEQFFGPGTRLTVL.

The V and J genes are TRBV15 and TRBJ2-2; no clear D. CDR3 length: 14 amino acids. Germline V gene data show CDR1 as LNHNV and CDR2 as YYDKDF (reference sequence). V lost 2 bases and J lost 4, with 8 bases in between. CDR3 in amino acids: CATSRLLGTGELFF. The CDR3 DNA is TGTGCCACCAGCAGACTCCTAGGCACCGGGGAGCTGTTTTTT.

This chain uses TRBV10-3 with TRBJ2-1; 10 positions agree with TRBD2. The CDR3 loop spans 12 amino acids. Per the germline V gene, CDR1 is ENHRY and CDR2 is SYGVKD. V lost 6 bases to trimming and J lost 14 bases; unmatched junction nucleotides: 7. CDR3 sequence (DNA): TGTGCCATCAGGACTAGCGGGCTCAAGGAGTTCTTC. Amino acids: CAIRTSGLKEFF.

The chain employs TRBV6-1 and TRBJ1-5; 7 bases match TRBD1. Germline trimming cut 6 bases from V and 6 bases from J; bases unmatched to any gene: 8. This CDR3 has 14 amino acids. CDR1 is MNHNS, CDR2 SASEGT, per germline. The DNA of the CDR3 is TGTGCCAGCAGAGCGAGAGGGGGCGGTCAGCCCCAGCATTTT. It translates to CASRARGGGQPQHF.

This clonotype has more than one count but fewer than ten. The chain has TRBV7-6 and TRBJ2-1; TRBD2 agrees at 11 bases. Germline values: CDR1 SGHVS, CDR2 FNYEAQ. The CDR3 has 19 residues. With 0 bases clipped from V and 4 bases from J, the junction kept 11 bases outside the gene matches. CDR3 nucleotides: TGTGCCAGCAGCTTAGCAGAGTCTAGCGGGGGGTGGGCTTACAATGAGCAGTTCTTC. It translates to CASSLAESSGGWAYNEQFF.